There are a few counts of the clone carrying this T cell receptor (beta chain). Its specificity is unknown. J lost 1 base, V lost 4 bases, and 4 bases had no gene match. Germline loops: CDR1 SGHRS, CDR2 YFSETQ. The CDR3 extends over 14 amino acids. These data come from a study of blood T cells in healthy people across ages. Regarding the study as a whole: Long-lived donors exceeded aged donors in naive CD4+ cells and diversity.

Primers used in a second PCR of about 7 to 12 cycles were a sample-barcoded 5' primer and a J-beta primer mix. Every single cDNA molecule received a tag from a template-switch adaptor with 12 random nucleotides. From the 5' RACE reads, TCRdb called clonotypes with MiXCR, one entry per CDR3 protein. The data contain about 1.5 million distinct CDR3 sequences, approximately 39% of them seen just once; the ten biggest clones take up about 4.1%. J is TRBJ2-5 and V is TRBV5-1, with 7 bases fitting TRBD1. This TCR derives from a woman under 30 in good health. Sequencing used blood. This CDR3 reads CASSQGQVQETQYF. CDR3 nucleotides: TGCGCCAGCAGCCAAGGACAGGTCCAAGAGACCCAGTACTTC.